The count of the clone carrying this T cell receptor beta chain is one. The sample is drawn from a study of blood T cell repertoires in COVID-19. Across the whole study: In each case, the material was cDNA or gDNA derived from T cells, B-cell-depleted T cells, or PBMCs.

The germline V gene encodes CDR1 LNHDA and CDR2 SQIVND (reference sequence). The CDR3 has 14 amino acids. V shed 3 bases and J shed 5 bases, with 14 bases lying between them. Authors' methods: It was from reference gene primer amplification that nucleated cell counts were estimated. Repertoires were generated with immunoSEQ multiplex PCR, while TCRdb's copy carries only in-frame clones and drops some. V and J calls and clone size come straight from that table; D and trimming were deduced from the DNA. Among 110,000 or so clones listed, about 88% were seen once. V is TRBV19 and J is TRBJ2-7, with D tentatively TRBD2 (5 bases). The source is a man between 40 and 49 years old with acute or convalescent COVID-19. The sequencing input was peripheral blood. CDR3 DNA sequence: TGTGCCAGTAGTATTGGGCAGGCGGGCGACGAGCAGTACTTC. Amino acid sequence: CASSIGQAGDEQYF. The complete variable domain, with remaining parts taken from reference TRBV19 and TRBJ2-7, reads DGGITQSPKYLFRKEGQNVTLSCEQNLNHDAMYWYRQDPGQGLRLIYYSQIVNDFQKGDIAEGYSVSREKKESFPLTVTSAQKNPTAFYLCASSIGQAGDEQYFGPGTRLTVT.